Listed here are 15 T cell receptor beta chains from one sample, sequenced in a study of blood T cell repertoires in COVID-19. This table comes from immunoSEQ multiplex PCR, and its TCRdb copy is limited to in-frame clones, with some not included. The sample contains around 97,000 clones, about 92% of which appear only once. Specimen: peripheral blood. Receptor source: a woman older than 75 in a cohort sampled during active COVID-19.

The CDR3 is CAWSVVSGRVYGYTF. For the CDR3, the DNA is TGTGCCTGGAGTGTAGTTAGCGGGAGGGTCTATGGCTACACCTTC. The chain carries TRBV30 and TRBJ1-2; D gene ambiguous. Germline CDR1 GTSNPN, CDR2 SVGIG (reference sequence). The CDR3 length is 15 residues. The ends were cut back, 0 bases at V and 4 bases at J, with 15 bases in the middle.

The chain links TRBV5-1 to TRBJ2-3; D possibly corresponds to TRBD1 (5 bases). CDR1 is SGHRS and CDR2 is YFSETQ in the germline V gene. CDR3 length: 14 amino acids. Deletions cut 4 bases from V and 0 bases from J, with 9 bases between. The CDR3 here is CASSQQASTDTQYF. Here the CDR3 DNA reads TGCGCCAGCAGCCAACAGGCTAGCACAGATACGCAGTATTTT.

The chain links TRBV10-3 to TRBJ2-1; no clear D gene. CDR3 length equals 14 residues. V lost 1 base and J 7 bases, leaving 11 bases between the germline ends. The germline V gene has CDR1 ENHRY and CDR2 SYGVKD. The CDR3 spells CAISEFLAMNEQFF. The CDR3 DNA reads TGTGCCATCAGTGAGTTTTTAGCTATGAATGAGCAGTTCTTC.

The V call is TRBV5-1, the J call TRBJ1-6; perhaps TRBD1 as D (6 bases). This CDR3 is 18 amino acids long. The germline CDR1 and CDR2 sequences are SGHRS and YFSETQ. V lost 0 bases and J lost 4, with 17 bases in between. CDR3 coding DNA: TGCGCCAGCAGCTTGGCGTGGGACACAACGAATTATAATTCACCCCTCCACTTT. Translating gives CASSLAWDTTNYNSPLHF.

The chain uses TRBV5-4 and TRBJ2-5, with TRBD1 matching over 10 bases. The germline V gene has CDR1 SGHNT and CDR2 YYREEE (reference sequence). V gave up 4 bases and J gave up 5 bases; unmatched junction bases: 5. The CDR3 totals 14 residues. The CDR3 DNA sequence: TGTGCCAGCAGCGTGACAGGGGGCCGGGAGACCCAGTACTTC. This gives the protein CASSVTGGRETQYF.

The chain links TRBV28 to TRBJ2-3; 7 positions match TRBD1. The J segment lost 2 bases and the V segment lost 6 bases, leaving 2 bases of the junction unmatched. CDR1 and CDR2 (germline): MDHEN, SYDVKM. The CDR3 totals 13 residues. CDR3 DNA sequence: TGTGCCAGCAGCGGGACAGCCACAGATACGCAGTATTTT. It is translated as CASSGTATDTQYF.

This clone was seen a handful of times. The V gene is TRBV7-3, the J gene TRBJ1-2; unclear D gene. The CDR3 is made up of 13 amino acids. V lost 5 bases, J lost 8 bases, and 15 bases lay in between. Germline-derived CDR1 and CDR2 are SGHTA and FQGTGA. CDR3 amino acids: CASSPNGLGGYTF. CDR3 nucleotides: TGTGCCAGCAGCCCCAACGGGTTAGGCGGCTACACCTTC.

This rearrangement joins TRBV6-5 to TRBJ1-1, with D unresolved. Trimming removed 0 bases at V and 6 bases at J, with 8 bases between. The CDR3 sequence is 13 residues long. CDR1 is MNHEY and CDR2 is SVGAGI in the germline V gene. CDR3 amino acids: CASSYSGGPEAFF. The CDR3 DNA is TGTGCCAGCAGTTACTCGGGAGGGCCTGAAGCTTTCTTT.

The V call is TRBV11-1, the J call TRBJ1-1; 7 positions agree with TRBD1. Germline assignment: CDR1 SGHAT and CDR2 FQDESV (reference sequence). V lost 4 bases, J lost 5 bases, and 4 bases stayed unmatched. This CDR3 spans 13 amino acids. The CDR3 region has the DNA TGTGCCAGCAGCTCCGACAGGGAAACTGAAGCTTTCTTT. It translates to CASSSDRETEAFF.

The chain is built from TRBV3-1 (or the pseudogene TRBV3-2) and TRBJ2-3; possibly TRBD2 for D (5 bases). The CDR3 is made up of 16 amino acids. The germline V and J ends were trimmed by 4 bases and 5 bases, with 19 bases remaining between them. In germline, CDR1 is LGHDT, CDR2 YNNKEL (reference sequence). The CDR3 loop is CASSPIVSGEGDTQYF. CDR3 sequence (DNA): TGTGCCAGCAGCCCAATAGTATCCGGGGAAGGAGATACGCAGTATTTT.

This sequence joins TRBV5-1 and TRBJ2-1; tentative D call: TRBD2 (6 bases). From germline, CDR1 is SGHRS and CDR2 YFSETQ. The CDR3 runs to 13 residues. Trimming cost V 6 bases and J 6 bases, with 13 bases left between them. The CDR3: CASKYPTSNEQFF. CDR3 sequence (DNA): TGCGCCAGCAAATATCCGACTAGCAATGAGCAGTTCTTC. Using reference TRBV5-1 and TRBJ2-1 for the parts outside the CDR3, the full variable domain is KAGVTQTPRYLIKTRGQQVTLSCSPISGHRSVSWYQQTPGQGLQFLFEYFSETQRNKGNFPGRFSGRQFSNSRSEMNVSTLELGDSALYLCASKYPTSNEQFFGPGTRLTVL.

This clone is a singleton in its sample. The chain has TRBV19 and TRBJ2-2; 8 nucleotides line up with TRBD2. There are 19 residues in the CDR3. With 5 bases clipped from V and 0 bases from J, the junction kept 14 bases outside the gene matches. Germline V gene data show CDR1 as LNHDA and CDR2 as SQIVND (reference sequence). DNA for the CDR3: TGTGCCAGTAGTTTCCAGGGACTAGTCACAAGACCGAACACCGGGGAGCTGTTTTTT. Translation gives CASSFQGLVTRPNTGELFF.

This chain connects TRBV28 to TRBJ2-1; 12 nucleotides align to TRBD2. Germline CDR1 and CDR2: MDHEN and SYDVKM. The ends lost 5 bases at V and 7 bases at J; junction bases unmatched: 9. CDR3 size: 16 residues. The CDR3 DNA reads TGTGCCAGCAGTCGCCCGACTAGCGGGAGAGTTAATGAGCAGTTCTTC. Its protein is CASSRPTSGRVNEQFF.

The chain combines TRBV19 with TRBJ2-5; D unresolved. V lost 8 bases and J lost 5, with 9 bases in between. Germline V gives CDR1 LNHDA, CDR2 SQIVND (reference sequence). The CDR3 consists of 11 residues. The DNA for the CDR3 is TGTGCCAGTGGCCCAATCGAGACCCAGTACTTC. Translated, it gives CASGPIETQYF. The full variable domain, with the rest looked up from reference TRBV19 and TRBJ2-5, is DGGITQSPKYLFRKEGQNVTLSCEQNLNHDAMYWYRQDPGQGLRLIYYSQIVNDFQKGDIAEGYSVSREKKESFPLTVTSAQKNPTAFYLCASGPIETQYFGPGTRLLVL.

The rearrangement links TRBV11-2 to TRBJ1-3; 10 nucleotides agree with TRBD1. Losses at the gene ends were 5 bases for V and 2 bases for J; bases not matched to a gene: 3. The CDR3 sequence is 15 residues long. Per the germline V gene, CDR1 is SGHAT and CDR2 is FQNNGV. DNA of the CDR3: TGTGCCAGCAGCCTAGGACAGGGGGCTGGAAACACCATATATTTT. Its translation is CASSLGQGAGNTIYF.